Shown below are 3 T cell receptor beta chains from a single sample sequenced in a study of PD-L1 blockade in urothelial cancer. Sequenced by immunoSEQ multiplex PCR; TCRdb stores in-frame clones only, minus some. The sample contains roughly 100,000 clones, approximately 87% of which appear only once. Time point in this sample: peripheral blood 6 weeks after treatment start. This material consisted of PBMCs, taken around atezolizumab (anti-PD-L1) treatment. These receptor sequences come from a man between 70 and 80 years old with urothelial cancer.

The V gene is TRBV5-1, the J gene TRBJ1-5; 7 bases line up with TRBD1. CDR3 length: 14 residues. The germline CDR1 and CDR2 sequences are SGHRS and YFSETQ. V was clipped by 4 bases and J by 7 bases; unmatched bases: 8. CDR3 amino acids: CASSKTGTEQPQHF. The CDR3 DNA follows: TGCGCCAGCAGCAAAACCGGGACAGAGCAGCCCCAGCATTTT.

This chain connects TRBV12-5 to TRBJ2-3, with a weak D call TRBD2 (6 bases). The V end was cut by 3 bases, the J end by 1 base, with 14 bases between. The CDR3 contains 16 residues. From germline, CDR1 is LGHNT and CDR2 FRNRAP. The CDR3 region is CASGFWAGKGTDTQYF. CDR3 nucleotide sequence: TGTGCTAGTGGTTTTTGGGCGGGAAAGGGCACAGATACGCAGTATTTT.

The chain uses TRBV5-1 and TRBJ2-1; 9 nucleotides line up with TRBD2. From germline, CDR1 is SGHRS and CDR2 YFSETQ. V lost 4 bases to trimming and J lost 4 bases; unmatched junction nucleotides: 6. This CDR3 comprises 15 residues. The CDR3 sequence: CASSVGTSSYNEQFF. The DNA for the CDR3 is TGCGCCAGCAGCGTAGGGACTAGCAGTTACAATGAGCAGTTCTTC.